The 32 T cell receptor beta chains below were found in one sample sequenced in a study of blood T cell repertoires in COVID-19 (dated by TCRdb to 2020 to 2021). The method behind the library was the immunoSEQ multiplex PCR assay. TCRdb retrieved this table from immuneACCESS and kept in-frame rearrangements only. Not all clones are present; in checked studies, unresolved V genes account for under half, and no reason is known for the remainder. In all, the sample holds 99,000 or so clones, and about four fifths of those were seen once. Roughly 2% of the sample is held by the ten biggest clonotypes. Sequenced input: peripheral blood. The receptor set was obtained from a man aged 70-80 years with active or convalescent COVID-19.

The gene calls are TRBV11-2 and TRBJ1-1; D is perhaps TRBD1 (6 bases). The V gene lost 1 base and the J gene lost 7 bases, with 19 bases spanning the gap. Germline V CDR1 and CDR2: SGHAT, FQNNGV. The CDR3 is 16 amino acids. The CDR3 coding sequence is TGTGCCAGCAGCTTAGGGCTGGCCCGGGGGGCGGTTGAAGCTTTCTTT. Residues: CASSLGLARGAVEAFF.

V usage is TRBV19 and J usage is TRBJ1-5; D might be TRBD1 (5 bases). Trimming took off 9 bases at V and 7 bases at J, with 16 bases between the two ends. Germline V gene data show CDR1 as LNHDA and CDR2 as SQIVND (reference sequence). CDR3 size: 13 residues. CDR3 sequence: CARTVGGSQPQHF. The CDR3 nucleotides are TGTGCCAGAACGGTCGGGGGGTCGCAGCCCCAGCATTTT.

The chain is built from TRBV5-1 and TRBJ1-1, with a possible D match to TRBD1 (5 bases). Per the germline V gene, CDR1 is SGHRS and CDR2 is YFSETQ. Trimming removed 7 bases from V and 2 bases from J, with 18 bases in between. CDR3 size: 15 residues. The CDR3 DNA sequence: TGCGCCAGCCGCTCGAATGGAGGGGTTAACACTGAAGCTTTCTTT. This sequence encodes CASRSNGGVNTEAFF.

The rearrangement links TRBV20-1 to TRBJ2-3, with 12 bases that match TRBD2. The germline CDR1 and CDR2 sequences are DFQATT and SNEGSKA (reference sequence). V dropped 3 bases and J dropped 2; count of bases not matched to a gene: 6. CDR3 length: 16 amino acids. CDR3 region: CSASGGLAGLTDTQYF. DNA of the CDR3: TGCAGTGCTAGTGGGGGACTAGCGGGTCTCACAGATACGCAGTATTTT.

This clone has only a few counts. The V gene is TRBV24-1, the J gene TRBJ2-3; D gene unclear. Per the germline V gene, CDR1 is KGHDR and CDR2 is SFDVKD. This CDR3 has 14 amino acids. With 4 bases removed from V and 8 bases from J, the gap between germline ends came to 15 bases. CDR3 DNA sequence: TGTGCCACCAGTGACCCGGCACGACTCGGTACGCAGTATTTT. Amino acid sequence: CATSDPARLGTQYF.

The chain couples TRBV6-5 to TRBJ1-2; unclear D gene. Per the germline V gene, CDR1 is MNHEY and CDR2 is SVGAGI. V lost 5 bases, J lost 8 bases, and 12 bases lay in between. The length of the CDR3 is 12 residues. CDR3 loop: CASSRTGGGYTF. CDR3 bases: TGTGCCAGCAGTCGTACGGGTGGGGGCTACACCTTC.

The genes are TRBV2 and TRBJ2-1; 7 bases agree with TRBD2. The CDR3 extends over 16 amino acids. Unmatched junction bases numbered 10, after V lost 6 bases and J lost 2 bases. Germline CDR1 and CDR2: SNHLY and FYNNEI. DNA of the CDR3: TGTGCCAGCAGGGCCCGAGCGGGGCCCACCTACAATGAGCAGTTCTTC. This sequence encodes CASRARAGPTYNEQFF.

The chain has TRBV7-9 and TRBJ2-5; 15 positions agree with TRBD2. The CDR3 covers 17 residues. Germline V gene data show CDR1 as SEHNR and CDR2 as FQNEAQ (reference sequence). The V segment lost 2 bases and the J segment 1 base; nucleotides outside the gene matches: 2. The CDR3 sequence: CASSLMGLAGGQETQYF. CDR3 nucleotide sequence: TGTGCCAGCAGCTTAATGGGACTAGCGGGGGGCCAAGAGACCCAGTACTTC.

The chain is built from TRBV5-1 and TRBJ1-1; D is unresolved. This CDR3 region has 15 residues. V was trimmed by 1 base and J by 1 base, leaving 11 bases between them. Germline assignment: CDR1 SGHRS and CDR2 YFSETQ. DNA of the CDR3: TGCGCCAGCAGCTTGTACACCACACCGAACACTGAAGCTTTCTTT. Translating it yields CASSLYTTPNTEAFF. The full variable domain, completed using reference TRBV5-1 and TRBJ1-1, is KAGVTQTPRYLIKTRGQQVTLSCSPISGHRSVSWYQQTPGQGLQFLFEYFSETQRNKGNFPGRFSGRQFSNSRSEMNVSTLELGDSALYLCASSLYTTPNTEAFFGQGTRLTVV.

The chain links TRBV7-3 to TRBJ1-1, with D possibly being TRBD1 (5 bases). There are 15 residues in the CDR3. The germline V gene has CDR1 SGHTA and CDR2 FQGTGA. With 0 bases removed from V and 3 bases from J, the gap between germline ends came to 11 bases. This CDR3 is CASSLTGGRDTEAFF. CDR3 DNA sequence: TGTGCCAGCAGCTTAACAGGCGGCAGGGACACTGAAGCTTTCTTT.

The sample holds one count of this clone. The chain uses TRBV28 and TRBJ1-3; 10 bases fit TRBD1. Unmatched junction bases numbered 7, after V lost 2 bases and J lost 0 bases. This CDR3 contains 18 residues. Per the germline V gene, CDR1 is MDHEN and CDR2 is SYDVKM. CDR3 sequence: CASSLGRQGAPSGNTIYF. CDR3 DNA: TGTGCCAGCAGTTTAGGAAGACAGGGGGCACCCTCTGGAAACACCATATATTTT.

This chain uses TRBV11-2 with TRBJ1-1; D remains unclear. This CDR3 has 16 residues. Germline CDR1 is SGHAT and CDR2 is FQNNGV. The ends were cut back, 2 bases at V and 0 bases at J, with 13 bases in the middle. CDR3 region: CASSLNFRGLNTEAFF. For the CDR3, the DNA is TGTGCCAGCAGCTTAAACTTTAGAGGATTGAACACTGAAGCTTTCTTT.

V is TRBV27 and J is TRBJ1-4, with TRBD1 matching 8 bases. The germline V gene encodes CDR1 MNHEY and CDR2 SMNVEV (reference sequence). The CDR3 consists of 14 residues. V gave up 2 bases and J gave up 10 bases; unmatched junction bases: 6. The CDR3 reads CASSLERQGRKLFF. DNA for the CDR3: TGTGCCAGCAGTTTAGAGAGACAGGGGCGAAAACTGTTTTTT.

V gene TRBV9 combines with J gene TRBJ2-1; 10 bases match TRBD2. The CDR3 extends over 15 amino acids. V was clipped by 4 bases and J by 8 bases; unmatched bases: 9. The germline V gene has CDR1 SGDLS and CDR2 YYNGEE. CDR3 in DNA: TGTGCCAGCAGCATTAGTATCGGGACTAGCGATGAGCAGTTCTTC. Its protein is CASSISIGTSDEQFF.

This sequence joins TRBV5-6 and TRBJ1-1; D not certain. V gave up 0 bases and J gave up 7 bases, with 7 bases separating them. The germline CDR1 and CDR2 sequences are SGHDT and YYEEEE. The CDR3 is 12 amino acids. CDR3 amino acids: CASSLVGLEAFF. The CDR3 DNA follows: TGTGCCAGCAGCTTGGTTGGGCTTGAAGCTTTCTTT.

The V and J genes are TRBV28 and TRBJ1-6; 9 nucleotides agree with TRBD1. After removal of 6 bases from V and 8 bases from J, the junction contained 8 bases not matched to a gene. Germline CDR1 reads MDHEN; CDR2 reads SYDVKM. CDR3 length: 15 residues. The CDR3 nucleotides are TGTGCCAGCAGAGGGACAGGGCAGAGAGATTCACCCCTCCACTTT. Translated: CASRGTGQRDSPLHF.

The genes are TRBV7-2 and TRBJ1-6; maybe TRBD1 (5 bases). The germline V gene has CDR1 SGHTA and CDR2 FQGNSA. The CDR3 loop spans 15 amino acids. V was pared by 1 base and J by 9 bases, with 13 bases between. The CDR3 spells CASSLGWQGVSPLHF. The CDR3 DNA follows: TGTGCCAGCAGCTTAGGATGGCAGGGTGTTTCACCCCTCCACTTT.

The chain carries TRBV6-1 and TRBJ1-1, with D hard to call. CDR1 is MNHNS, CDR2 SASEGT, per germline. Trimming pared 5 bases from V and 4 bases from J, leaving 14 bases between. The CDR3 consists of 14 residues. CDR3 DNA: TGTGCCAGCAGTTCCCGGGTATCCGGCACTGAAGCTTTCTTT. Its protein product is CASSSRVSGTEAFF.

This chain links TRBV15 with TRBJ2-3, with D possibly matching TRBD2 (6 bases). Germline CDR1 is LNHNV and CDR2 is YYDKDF (reference sequence). The length of the CDR3 is 15 residues. The ends were cut back, 1 base at V and 2 bases at J, with 10 bases in the middle. The chain's CDR3 is CATSRGGDSTDTQYF. CDR3 in DNA: TGTGCCACCAGCAGAGGGGGGGATTCCACAGATACGCAGTATTTT.

The chain uses TRBV28 and TRBJ2-2; TRBD1 is a possible D gene (6 bases). From germline, CDR1 is MDHEN and CDR2 SYDVKM. This CDR3 contains 21 residues. V was clipped by 6 bases and J by 4 bases, with 33 bases between them. As DNA, the CDR3 is TGTGCCAGCAGACCGCCCCGAGGGGGTTTGTTTAAGGGCGATGGCACCGGGGAGCTGTTTTTT. It encodes CASRPPRGGLFKGDGTGELFF.

The chain employs TRBV19 and TRBJ2-1; tentatively, D is TRBD1 (6 bases). This CDR3 has 15 amino acids. Germline CDR1 LNHDA, CDR2 SQIVND (reference sequence). V lost 2 bases to trimming and J lost 5 bases, with 13 bases between them. The CDR3 coding sequence is TGTGCCAGTAGTATACTCCAGGGGTTCAACAATGAGCAGTTCTTC. Amino acids: CASSILQGFNNEQFF.

The chain is built from TRBV6-6 and TRBJ2-2, with D possibly matching TRBD1 (6 bases). The germline V gene encodes CDR1 MNHNY and CDR2 SVGAGI (reference sequence). The CDR3 contains 15 residues. Trimming left V 6 bases short and J 3 bases short, with 14 bases between. This CDR3 is CASRLTGSDTGELFF. The DNA of the CDR3 is TGTGCCAGCAGATTAACAGGGTCGGACACCGGGGAGCTGTTTTTT.

The chain couples TRBV5-1 to TRBJ2-3, with 12 bases aligning to TRBD2. CDR1 and CDR2 from the germline V gene are SGHRS and YFSETQ. This CDR3 is built from 17 residues. Unmatched junction bases numbered 8, after V lost 4 bases and J lost 2 bases. In DNA form, the CDR3 reads TGCGCCAGCAGCGAACGGACTAGCGGGACCTACACAGATACGCAGTATTTT. Translated, it gives CASSERTSGTYTDTQYF.

This chain links TRBV15 with TRBJ2-7; the D gene is possibly TRBD2 (5 bases). The ends were cut back, 0 bases at V and 4 bases at J, with 13 bases in the middle. The germline V gene encodes CDR1 LNHNV and CDR2 YYDKDF (reference sequence). The CDR3 contains 15 residues. CDR3 DNA: TGTGCCACCAGCAGAGAGGGAGCTTTAGCGTACGAGCAGTACTTC. The encoded protein is CATSREGALAYEQYF.

The rearrangement uses TRBV18 and TRBJ2-2, with 7 bases matching TRBD1. This CDR3 has 16 amino acids. CDR1 KGHSH and CDR2 LQKENI come from the germline V gene. V dropped 6 bases and J dropped 3; count of bases not matched to a gene: 10. This CDR3 reads CASSTTRDRDTGELFF. The CDR3 nucleotides read TGTGCCAGCTCCACGACCCGGGACAGAGACACCGGGGAGCTGTTTTTT.

This clone was observed a handful of times. The chain has TRBV5-8 and TRBJ1-6, with TRBD1 matching over 9 bases. CDR3 size: 15 residues. Looked up from germline, CDR1 is SGHTS and CDR2 is YDEGEE. The junction had 6 bases not matched to a gene; V was cut back by 0 bases and J by 11 bases. CDR3 protein: CASSLEGQGRTPLHF. The CDR3 coding sequence is TGTGCCAGCAGCTTGGAGGGACAGGGTCGGACACCCCTCCACTTT. Full variable domain (rest looked up from reference TRBV5-8 and TRBJ1-6): EAGVTQSPTHLIKTRGQQATLRCSPISGHTSVYWYQQALGLGLQFLLWYDEGEERNRGNFPPRFSGRQFPNYSSELNVNALELEDSALYLCASSLEGQGRTPLHFGNGTRLTVT.

This chain uses TRBV6-5 with TRBJ2-3; D ambiguous. This CDR3 region has 11 residues. V lost 8 bases to trimming and J lost 3 bases, with 6 bases between them. In germline, CDR1 is MNHEY, CDR2 SVGAGI. The DNA of the CDR3 is TGTGCCAGCGCAGAAACAGATACGCAGTATTTT. Protein sequence: CASAETDTQYF.

The chain has TRBV3-1 (or the pseudogene TRBV3-2) and TRBJ1-3, with 7 bases matching TRBD1. Germline V gives CDR1 LGHDT, CDR2 YNNKEL (reference sequence). V trimming: 4 bases; J trimming: 2 bases; junction bases outside the gene matches: 8. The CDR3 is 16 amino acids. The CDR3 loop reads CASSRQGPAAGNTIYF. Written as DNA, the CDR3 is TGTGCCAGCAGCCGACAGGGACCAGCGGCTGGAAACACCATATATTTT.

The chain couples TRBV18 to TRBJ2-2; 7 bases agree with TRBD1. The CDR3 is 15 amino acids. From germline, CDR1 is KGHSH and CDR2 LQKENI. V lost 5 bases to trimming and J lost 5 bases; unmatched junction nucleotides: 8. The CDR3 region is CASSSATGSTGELFF. The DNA for the CDR3 is TGTGCCAGCTCATCCGCGACAGGGAGTACCGGGGAGCTGTTTTTT. Full variable domain (missing parts from reference TRBV18 and TRBJ2-2): NAGVMQNPRHLVRRRGQEARLRCSPMKGHSHVYWYRQLPEEGLKFMVYLQKENIIDESGMPKERFSAEFPKEGPSILRIQQVVRGDSAAYFCASSSATGSTGELFFGEGSRLTVL.

This rearrangement joins TRBV10-3 to TRBJ2-5; 9 bases agree with TRBD1. The CDR3 loop spans 14 amino acids. The germline V gene has CDR1 ENHRY and CDR2 SYGVKD. Trimming at V came to 6 bases and at J to 6 bases, leaving 8 bases not matched to a gene. This chain's CDR3 is CAIRGQGRGKTQYF. CDR3 DNA sequence: TGTGCCATCAGGGGACAGGGCCGGGGAAAGACCCAGTACTTC.

This chain connects TRBV19 to TRBJ2-2; D call uncertain. Germline values: CDR1 LNHDA, CDR2 SQIVND (reference sequence). This CDR3 comprises 12 residues. With 3 bases removed from V and 6 bases from J, the gap between germline ends came to 5 bases. The CDR3 region is CASSISAGELFF. The CDR3 DNA reads TGTGCCAGTAGTATCAGCGCCGGGGAGCTGTTTTTT.

This rearrangement joins TRBV30 to TRBJ1-3, with D possibly TRBD1 on 5 matching bases. Trimming took 4 bases from V and 0 from J, leaving 16 bases between them. Per germline, CDR1 GTSNPN and CDR2 SVGIG (reference sequence). The CDR3 is made up of 16 amino acids. The CDR3 here is CAWKLAGESSGNTIYF. The CDR3 region has the DNA TGTGCCTGGAAATTGGCGGGGGAGAGCTCTGGAAACACCATATATTTT.